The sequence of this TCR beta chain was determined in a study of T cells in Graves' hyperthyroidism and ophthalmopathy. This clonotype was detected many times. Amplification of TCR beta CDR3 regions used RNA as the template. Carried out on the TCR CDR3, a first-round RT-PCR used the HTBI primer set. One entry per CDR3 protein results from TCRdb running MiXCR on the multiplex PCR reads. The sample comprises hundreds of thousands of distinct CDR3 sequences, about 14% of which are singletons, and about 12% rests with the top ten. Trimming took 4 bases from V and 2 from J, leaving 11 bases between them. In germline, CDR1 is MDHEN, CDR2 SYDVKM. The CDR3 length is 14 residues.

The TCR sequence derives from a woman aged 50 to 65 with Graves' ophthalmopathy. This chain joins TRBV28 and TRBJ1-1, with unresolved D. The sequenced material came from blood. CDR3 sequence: CASSYPGPNTEAFF. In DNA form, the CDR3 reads TGTGCCAGCAGTTACCCCGGGCCTAACACTGAAGCTTTCTTT. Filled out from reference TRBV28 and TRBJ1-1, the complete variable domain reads DVKVTQSSRYLVKRTGEKVFLECVQDMDHENMFWYRQDPGLGLRLIYFSYDVKMKEKGDIPEGYSVSREKKERFSLILESASTNQTSMYLCASSYPGPNTEAFFGQGTRLTVV.